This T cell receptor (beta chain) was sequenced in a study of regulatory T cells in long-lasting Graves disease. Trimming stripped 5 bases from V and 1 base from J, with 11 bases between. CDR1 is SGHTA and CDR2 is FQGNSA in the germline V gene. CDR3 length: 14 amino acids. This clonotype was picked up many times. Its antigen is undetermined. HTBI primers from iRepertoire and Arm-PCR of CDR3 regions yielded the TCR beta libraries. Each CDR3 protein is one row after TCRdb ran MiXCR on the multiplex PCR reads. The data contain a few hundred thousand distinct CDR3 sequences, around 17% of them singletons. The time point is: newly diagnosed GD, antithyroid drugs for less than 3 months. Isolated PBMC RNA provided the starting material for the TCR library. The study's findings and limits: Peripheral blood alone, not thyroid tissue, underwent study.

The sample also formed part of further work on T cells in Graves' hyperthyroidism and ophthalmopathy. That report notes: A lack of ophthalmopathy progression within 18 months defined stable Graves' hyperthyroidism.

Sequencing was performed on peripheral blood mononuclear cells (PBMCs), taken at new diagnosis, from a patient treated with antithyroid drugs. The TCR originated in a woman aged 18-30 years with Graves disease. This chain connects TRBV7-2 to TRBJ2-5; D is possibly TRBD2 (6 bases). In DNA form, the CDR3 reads TGTGCCAGCAGCCACGGACTACTCCAAGAGACCCAGTACTTC. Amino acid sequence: CASSHGLLQETQYF.